The 29 T cell receptor beta chains given below trace back to one sample, sequenced in a study of CD8+ T cells in alopecia areata. Once RNA had been extracted, it was reverse transcribed into cDNA to act as the sequencing template. Clones were read by immunoSEQ multiplex PCR, and TCRdb kept only the in-frame ones, dropping some. The sample shows 150,000 to 200,000 clones, roughly 64% of them seen only once. As to treatment: oral pan-JAK inhibitor, 5-10 mg twice daily. The sequenced sample was CD8+ T cells sorted from blood, obtained at week 24, from a patient treated with tofacitinib. All receptors derive from a human donor with alopecia areata.

This clone was found a few times. The V gene is TRBV30, the J gene TRBJ2-2, with D hard to call. V lost 4 bases, J lost 7 bases, and 4 bases lay in between. CDR3 length: 10 residues. The germline CDR1 and CDR2 sequences are GTSNPN and SVGIG (reference sequence). The CDR3 DNA follows: TGTGCCTGGATGGGCGGGGAGCTGTTTTTT. It encodes CAWMGGELFF.

This chain connects TRBV2 to TRBJ2-5; D gene unclear. CDR3 length equals 13 residues. The germline V and J ends were trimmed by 3 bases and 0 bases, with 5 bases remaining between them. Germline V gene data show CDR1 as SNHLY and CDR2 as FYNNEI. CDR3 coding DNA: TGTGCCAGCAGTGACACTTACCAAGAGACCCAGTACTTC. Its translation: CASSDTYQETQYF.

The CDR3 nucleotides read TGTGCCAGTACTTTGACTAGCGGATTAGGAGATACGCAGTATTTT. Translation gives CASTLTSGLGDTQYF. The chain carries TRBV19 and TRBJ2-3; 9 nucleotides line up with TRBD2. Germline lookup yields CDR1 LNHDA and CDR2 SQIVND (reference sequence). Trimming removed 7 bases from V and 5 bases from J; junction bases left unmatched: 10. CDR3 length: 15 amino acids.

The chain has TRBV30 and TRBJ2-2; D call uncertain. Germline V gene data show CDR1 as GTSNPN and CDR2 as SVGIG (reference sequence). The CDR3 consists of 13 residues. V lost 7 bases and J 4 bases, leaving 13 bases between the germline ends. The CDR3, as DNA: TGTGCCTTGGACCGAGTTCGCACCGGGGAGCTGTTTTTT. Protein sequence: CALDRVRTGELFF.

To note about this clone: A read error may produce the germline difference seen at one junction end. V is TRBV14 and J is TRBJ1-2; D call uncertain. The CDR3 covers 12 residues. The germline V gene has CDR1 SGHDN and CDR2 FVKESK. CDR3 nucleotide sequence: TGTGCCAGCAGCCAAAATGTTCTCCGGATGGTCTTC. Translation gives CASSQNVLRMVF. The full variable domain, its missing parts supplied by reference TRBV14 and TRBJ1-2, is EAGVTQFPSHSVIEKGQTVTLRCDPISGHDNLYWYRRVMGKEIKFLLHFVKESKQDESGMPNNRFLAERTGGTYSTLKVQPAELEDSGVYFCASSQNVLRMVFGSGTRLTVV.

The chain recombines TRBV13 with TRBJ2-1; D unresolved. V gave up 1 base and J gave up 7 bases, with 8 bases separating them. The CDR3 consists of 13 residues. Per germline, CDR1 PRHDT and CDR2 FYEKMQ (reference sequence). The CDR3 sequence is CASSLAGQNEQFF. The CDR3 DNA reads as TGTGCCAGCAGCTTAGCGGGCCAGAATGAGCAGTTCTTC.

This rearrangement joins TRBV6-5 to TRBJ1-2; 8 bases agree with TRBD1. V was clipped by 6 bases and J by 4 bases; unmatched bases: 7. Per the germline V gene, CDR1 is MNHEY and CDR2 is SVGAGI. This CDR3 spans 14 amino acids. CDR3 DNA: TGTGCCAGCAGCTTACAGGGGGGGCTCTATGGCTACACCTTC. Protein sequence: CASSLQGGLYGYTF.

The gene calls are TRBV15 and TRBJ1-4; D is unclear. This CDR3 is 14 amino acids long. Trimming removed 8 bases from V and 4 bases from J, with 14 bases in between. The germline V gene has CDR1 LNHNV and CDR2 YYDKDF (reference sequence). The CDR3 DNA reads TGTGCCACCCAGCAAGTTAATGGTAATGAAAAACTGTTTTTT. Protein product: CATQQVNGNEKLFF.

This clone appeared once. V and J are TRBV4-1 and TRBJ1-5; possibly TRBD1 for D (6 bases). Germline assignment: CDR1 MGHRA and CDR2 YSYEKL. CDR3 length: 17 residues. V gave up 4 bases and J gave up 5 bases, with 21 bases separating them. CDR3 DNA sequence: TGCGCCAGCAGCCCTTTCGTGGGGGGGGGCGCGGATCAGCCCCAGCATTTT. Translation gives CASSPFVGGGADQPQHF.

In its sample, this clone was seen a few times. The gene calls are TRBV13 and TRBJ1-1, with D perhaps TRBD1 (6 bases). CDR1 and CDR2 (germline): PRHDT, FYEKMQ (reference sequence). Between the trimmed V and J ends, which lost 4 bases and 0 bases, there was a span of 12 bases. CDR3 length: 15 amino acids. The CDR3 reads CASSSLQGLNTEAFF. The CDR3 nucleotides are TGTGCCAGCAGCTCCCTACAGGGCTTGAACACTGAAGCTTTCTTT.

This clone was recorded a few times. The rearrangement joins TRBV29-1 to TRBJ2-7, with TRBD2 matching 7 bases. The CDR3 is 13 amino acids. Germline CDR1 SQVTM, CDR2 ANQGSEA. V trimming: 6 bases; J trimming: 3 bases; junction bases outside the gene matches: 8. This CDR3 reads CSVTTTSDYEQYF. The CDR3 DNA is TGCAGCGTCACGACTACTAGCGACTACGAGCAGTACTTC.

The rearrangement links TRBV9 to TRBJ2-3; TRBD2 agrees at 8 bases. CDR1 is SGDLS and CDR2 is YYNGEE in the germline V gene. The CDR3 runs 17 residues. Trimming at V came to 4 bases and at J to 1 base, leaving 11 bases not matched to a gene. The CDR3 sequence is CASSSALAGGRTDTQYF. CDR3 DNA sequence: TGTGCCAGCAGCTCGGCCCTTGCGGGGGGTCGCACAGATACGCAGTATTTT.

The chain carries TRBV27 and TRBJ2-1; 7 bases match TRBD1. Germline loops: CDR1 MNHEY, CDR2 SMNVEV (reference sequence). The trim removed 2 bases at V and 4 bases at J, leaving 5 bases unmatched. This CDR3 has 15 residues. CDR3 in DNA: TGTGCCAGCAGTTTACGAGACAGGGCATACAATGAGCAGTTCTTC. Translation gives CASSLRDRAYNEQFF.

The J gene is TRBJ2-1, the V gene TRBV10-3; D is uncertain. Germline V gene lookup returns CDR1 ENHRY and CDR2 SYGVKD. V lost 8 bases and J 0 bases, leaving 11 bases between the germline ends. The CDR3 is made up of 14 amino acids. CDR3 nucleotide sequence: TGTGCCATCGAGGCAGCAGCCTCCTACAATGAGCAGTTCTTC. This codes for CAIEAAASYNEQFF.

V is TRBV29-1 and J is TRBJ1-3; tentative D call: TRBD1 (5 bases). In germline, CDR1 is SQVTM, CDR2 ANQGSEA. The V gene lost 7 bases and the J gene lost 0 bases, with 13 bases spanning the gap. CDR3 size: 14 residues. The DNA for the CDR3 is TGCAGCGCCCGCCAGGGTCCCTCTGGAAACACCATATATTTT. Its protein is CSARQGPSGNTIYF.

The chain couples TRBV14 to TRBJ2-3; 7 bases agree with TRBD2. CDR3 size: 17 residues. Looked up from germline, CDR1 is SGHDN and CDR2 is FVKESK. Trimming cost V 4 bases and J 2 bases; bases outside gene matches: 12. This chain's CDR3 is CASSPGAGGGYTDTQYF. CDR3 bases: TGTGCCAGCAGCCCCGGAGCCGGGGGAGGGTACACAGATACGCAGTATTTT.

This clone was found once. The rearrangement joins TRBV30 to TRBJ2-3, with D possibly TRBD2 on 5 matching bases. Trimming took off 0 bases at V and 2 bases at J, with 15 bases between the two ends. The germline V gene has CDR1 GTSNPN and CDR2 SVGIG (reference sequence). CDR3 size: 16 residues. The CDR3 is CAWSVLRVWLTDTQYF. In DNA, the CDR3 is TGTGCCTGGAGTGTTTTGCGGGTGTGGCTCACAGATACGCAGTATTTT.

The CDR3, as DNA: TGTGCCAGCAGTGCCGGGACAGGGTTGGGTGACACTGAAGCTTTCTTT. Translating it yields CASSAGTGLGDTEAFF. The chain uses TRBV27 and TRBJ1-1, with 9 positions matching TRBD1. The CDR3 loop spans 16 amino acids. J lost 3 bases, V lost 5 bases, and 10 bases had no gene match. Looked up from germline, CDR1 is MNHEY and CDR2 is SMNVEV (reference sequence).

This sequence joins TRBV15 and TRBJ1-1; D gene uncertain. V lost 6 bases to trimming and J lost 5 bases, with 13 bases between them. Germline CDR1 reads LNHNV; CDR2 reads YYDKDF (reference sequence). This CDR3 region has 13 residues. CDR3 in amino acids: CATRSSTYTEAFF. CDR3 DNA: TGTGCCACCAGGTCCTCCACTTATACTGAAGCTTTCTTT.

J is TRBJ2-1 and V is TRBV6-5, with 8 bases lining up with TRBD1. The CDR3 is 14 amino acids. CDR1 and CDR2 (germline): MNHEY, SVGAGI. V shed 0 bases, J shed 6 bases, and the junction held 1 base outside the gene matches. The CDR3 DNA reads TGTGCCAGCAGTTACTCCACAGGGGGCAATGAGCAGTTCTTC. Amino acids: CASSYSTGGNEQFF.

The chain employs TRBV7-2 and TRBJ1-6; 10 bases fit TRBD1. The CDR3 spans 18 residues. CDR1 SGHTA and CDR2 FQGNSA come from the germline V gene. Losses at the gene ends were 0 bases for V and 8 bases for J; bases not matched to a gene: 10. The CDR3 DNA is TGTGCCAGCAGCTTAGCGTTAGAAGGACAGGGGGGTTATTCACCCCTCCACTTT. It yields the protein CASSLALEGQGGYSPLHF.

The gene calls are TRBV6-5 and TRBJ2-5; no reliable D call. This CDR3 comprises 14 residues. Germline V CDR1 and CDR2: MNHEY, SVGAGI. Trimming cost V 0 bases and J 5 bases, with 10 bases left between them. This CDR3 is CASSYSRLPETQYF. For the CDR3, the DNA is TGTGCCAGCAGTTACTCGAGACTGCCGGAGACCCAGTACTTC.

V usage is TRBV30 and J usage is TRBJ2-5, with D maybe TRBD2 (7 bases). CDR3 length equals 16 residues. Per germline, CDR1 GTSNPN and CDR2 SVGIG (reference sequence). Trimming left V 0 bases short and J 1 base short, with 15 bases between. CDR3 sequence reads: CAWSVRRGLGQETQYF. DNA for the CDR3: TGTGCCTGGAGTGTTAGGCGGGGGCTAGGCCAAGAGACCCAGTACTTC.

The chain employs TRBV4-1 and TRBJ2-1, with D perhaps being TRBD1 or TRBD2 (5 bases each). Germline V lookup: CDR1 MGHRA, CDR2 YSYEKL. V shed 3 bases and J shed 2 bases, with 11 bases lying between them. This CDR3 contains 15 residues. CDR3 sequence: CASSHGWDAYNEQFF. The CDR3 DNA reads TGCGCCAGCAGCCATGGGTGGGACGCCTACAATGAGCAGTTCTTC.

The chain links TRBV29-1 to TRBJ1-2; D is uncertain. This CDR3 has 11 amino acids. V was clipped by 0 bases and J by 8 bases, with 7 bases between them. CDR1 is SQVTM and CDR2 is ANQGSEA in the germline V gene. CDR3 DNA sequence: TGCAGCGTTGAAGAGCCCCGGGGCTACACCTTC. Translation: CSVEEPRGYTF. Combining the CDR3 with reference TRBV29-1 and TRBJ1-2 gives the whole variable domain SAVISQKPSRDICQRGTSLTIQCQVDSQVTMMFWYRQQPGQSLTLIATANQGSEATYESGFVIDKFPISRPNLTFSTLTVSNMSPEDSSIYLCSVEEPRGYTFGSGTRLTVV.

This clone was counted a few times. This chain links TRBV30 with TRBJ2-2; a possible D gene is TRBD1 (6 bases). Germline-derived CDR1 and CDR2 are GTSNPN and SVGIG (reference sequence). V gave up 4 bases and J gave up 1 base, with 10 bases separating them. This CDR3 is built from 14 residues. In nucleotides, the CDR3 is TGTGCCTGGATGGCCAGGGGGAACACCGGGGAGCTGTTTTTT. Amino acids: CAWMARGNTGELFF.

This clone was found a few times. The V call is TRBV29-1, the J call TRBJ2-5; TRBD2 might be the D (5 bases). Germline lookup yields CDR1 SQVTM and CDR2 ANQGSEA. Trimming took 5 bases from V and 1 from J, leaving 11 bases between them. The CDR3 totals 13 residues. The CDR3 region has the DNA TGCAGCGTTCCAGACGGACTCCAAGAGACCCAGTACTTC. Translating it yields CSVPDGLQETQYF.

This chain joins TRBV7-9 and TRBJ1-1; no clear D. Germline-derived CDR1 and CDR2 are SEHNR and FQNEAQ (reference sequence). This CDR3 contains 14 residues. The V end lost 3 bases, the J end lost 2 bases, and 10 bases lay between the germline ends. The CDR3, as DNA: TGTGCCAGCAGCTTCAACGAGAGAAACACTGAAGCTTTCTTT. Translation: CASSFNERNTEAFF.

The J gene is TRBJ2-7, the V gene TRBV7-6; D is perhaps TRBD1 (6 bases). The CDR3 extends over 14 amino acids. Trimming removed 4 bases at V and 6 bases at J, with 16 bases between. The germline CDR1 and CDR2 sequences are SGHVS and FNYEAQ. This chain's CDR3 is CASSSKPTGTEQYF. Written as DNA, the CDR3 is TGTGCCAGCAGCTCGAAACCCACAGGGACCGAGCAGTACTTC.